Following are 19 T cell receptor beta chains from one sample sequenced in a study of memory CD8 T cells in hepatitis C reinfection. The table came from immunoSEQ multiplex PCR; TCRdb's copy has only in-frame clones and leaves some out. The repertoire holds approximately 50,000 clones, just under 90% seen once, with 1% in the top ten. Documented time point: pre-reinfection, 55 to 20 weeks before reinfection detection. Sorted cells were sequenced directly ex vivo without any in vitro expansion. Sample: naive CD8+ T cells sorted from blood. Source of these receptors: a man aged 18 to 35 with hepatitis C virus infection.

This chain joins TRBV6-5 and TRBJ2-1; D is ambiguous. Trimming stripped 0 bases from V and 2 bases from J, with 11 bases between. The CDR3 has 16 residues. The V gene's germline CDR1 is MNHEY and CDR2 SVGAGI. The CDR3 coding sequence is TGTGCCAGCAGTTACTCTCATAGAACCCCCTACAATGAGCAGTTCTTC. This gives the protein CASSYSHRTPYNEQFF.

The chain is built from TRBV5-4 and TRBJ2-5, with a possible D match to TRBD2 (5 bases). The CDR3 is 14 amino acids. CDR1 is SGHNT, CDR2 YYREEE, per germline (reference sequence). Trimming removed 4 bases from V and 1 base from J, with 11 bases in between. CDR3 protein: CASSQLAGQETQYF. In DNA, the CDR3 is TGTGCCAGCAGCCAATTGGCGGGCCAAGAGACCCAGTACTTC. Drawing the rest from reference TRBV5-4 and TRBJ2-5, the complete variable domain is ETGVTQSPTHLIKTRGQQVTLRCSSQSGHNTVSWYQQALGQGPQFIFQYYREEENGRGNFPPRFSGLQFPNYSSELNVNALELDDSALYLCASSQLAGQETQYFGPGTRLLVL.

V is TRBV28 and J is TRBJ2-3, with TRBD1 matching 9 bases. This CDR3 region has 16 residues. J lost 4 bases, V lost 6 bases, and 11 bases had no gene match. Germline loops: CDR1 MDHEN, CDR2 SYDVKM. Here the CDR3 DNA reads TGTGCCAGCAGCCCCCGGGACAGGGTGAGATCAGATACGCAGTATTTT. It is translated as CASSPRDRVRSDTQYF.

This chain joins TRBV19 and TRBJ2-4; unclear D gene. The CDR3 contains 15 residues. The germline gives CDR1 LNHDA, CDR2 SQIVND (reference sequence). Between the trimmed V and J ends, which lost 4 bases and 0 bases, there was a span of 10 bases. The CDR3 sequence: CASSTFAVAKNIQYF. CDR3 DNA: TGTGCCAGTAGTACTTTCGCAGTAGCCAAAAACATTCAGTACTTC.

The rearrangement uses TRBV27 and TRBJ1-2; TRBD1 aligns across 8 bases. The CDR3 is 16 amino acids. Trimming cost V 1 base and J 4 bases; bases outside gene matches: 8. Germline V gene lookup returns CDR1 MNHEY and CDR2 SMNVEV (reference sequence). The CDR3 sequence is CASSLLGQVPFYGYTF. The CDR3 nucleotides read TGTGCCAGCAGTTTATTGGGACAGGTCCCATTCTATGGCTACACCTTC.

This chain uses TRBV29-1 with TRBJ1-2; D may be TRBD1 (5 bases). CDR1 is SQVTM, CDR2 ANQGSEA, per germline. The CDR3 is 13 amino acids. V lost 4 bases to trimming and J lost 2 bases, with 11 bases between them. In nucleotides, the CDR3 is TGCAGCGTTGCGGACACGGTCAACTATGGCTACACCTTC. Protein sequence: CSVADTVNYGYTF.

V usage is TRBV11-2 and J usage is TRBJ2-7, with 7 bases matching TRBD2. CDR3 length: 13 residues. Germline lookup yields CDR1 SGHAT and CDR2 FQNNGV. V trimming: 8 bases; J trimming: 3 bases; junction bases outside the gene matches: 7. DNA of the CDR3: TGTGCCAGCCTTTGGGGGGGGTTCTACGAGCAGTACGTC. Residues: CASLWGGFYEQYV.

The chain links TRBV9 to TRBJ1-1, with D maybe TRBD1 (5 bases). Germline V gene lookup returns CDR1 SGDLS and CDR2 YYNGEE. This CDR3 has 13 residues. The germline V and J ends were trimmed by 3 bases and 5 bases, with 11 bases remaining between them. The CDR3 sequence: CASSAWGETEAFF. The CDR3 bases are TGTGCCAGCAGCGCCTGGGGGGAAACTGAAGCTTTCTTT. Variable domain in full (rest from reference TRBV9 and TRBJ1-1): DSGVTQTPKHLITATGQRVTLRCSPRSGDLSVYWYQQSLDQGLQFLIQYYNGEERAKGNILERFSAQQFPDLHSELNLSSLELGDSALYFCASSAWGETEAFFGQGTRLTVV.

The chain uses TRBV9 and TRBJ2-3, with 8 bases that match TRBD2. The CDR3 totals 15 residues. Germline CDR1 and CDR2: SGDLS and YYNGEE. Trimming at V came to 0 bases and at J to 4 bases, leaving 4 bases not matched to a gene. The CDR3 here is CASSVAAGGPDTQYF. Written as DNA, the CDR3 is TGTGCCAGCAGCGTAGCGGCGGGAGGCCCAGATACGCAGTATTTT. Full variable domain (outside the CDR3, taken from reference TRBV9 and TRBJ2-3): DSGVTQTPKHLITATGQRVTLRCSPRSGDLSVYWYQQSLDQGLQFLIQYYNGEERAKGNILERFSAQQFPDLHSELNLSSLELGDSALYFCASSVAAGGPDTQYFGPGTRLTVL.

Here the CDR3 DNA reads TGTGCCAGCAGTTTACGTATAGGCAATCAGCCCCAGCATTTT. Its protein product is CASSLRIGNQPQHF. The chain joins TRBV28 to TRBJ1-5, with D unclear. Trimming left V 2 bases short and J 2 bases short, with 7 bases between. The CDR3 extends over 14 amino acids. Germline CDR1 is MDHEN and CDR2 is SYDVKM.

The V and J genes are TRBV4-1 and TRBJ2-2; 7 bases line up with TRBD1. Germline values: CDR1 MGHRA, CDR2 YSYEKL. The ends lost 0 bases at V and 1 base at J; junction bases unmatched: 8. The CDR3 covers 18 residues. CDR3 region: CASSQDPGQAVNTGELFF. The CDR3 coding sequence is TGCGCCAGCAGCCAAGACCCCGGACAGGCTGTGAACACCGGGGAGCTGTTTTTT.

The rearrangement links TRBV30 to TRBJ1-2; TRBD1 matches at 10 bases. The germline CDR1 and CDR2 sequences are GTSNPN and SVGIG (reference sequence). This CDR3 comprises 16 residues. The V segment lost 4 bases and the J segment 2 bases; nucleotides outside the gene matches: 10. CDR3 DNA: TGTGCCTGGAATTTACCACCGGGACAGGGGAACTATGGCTACACCTTC. Amino acid sequence: CAWNLPPGQGNYGYTF.

This clone was seen just once. The chain recombines TRBV6-6 with TRBJ1-2, with a tentative D call TRBD1 (6 bases). Deletions cut 4 bases from V and 4 bases from J, with 13 bases between. The V gene's germline CDR1 is MNHNY and CDR2 SVGAGI (reference sequence). CDR3 length: 14 residues. CDR3 DNA: TGTGCCAGCAGTTCGCAGGGGTCTAGCTATGGCTACACCTTC. Protein product: CASSSQGSSYGYTF.

The chain is built from TRBV5-1 and TRBJ2-7; a weak D match, TRBD1 (6 bases). Germline V CDR1 and CDR2: SGHRS, YFSETQ. V lost 4 bases, J lost 2 bases, and 16 bases lay in between. CDR3 length: 15 residues. The DNA for the CDR3 is TGCGCCAGCAGCCCTGGTGGGGGCGAACCCTACGAGCAGTACTTC. Protein: CASSPGGGEPYEQYF.

This clone appeared once. The V and J genes are TRBV5-1 and TRBJ1-3, with D tentatively TRBD1 (6 bases). Trimming pared 1 base from V and 0 bases from J, leaving 11 bases between. The CDR3 runs to 16 residues. Looked up from germline, CDR1 is SGHRS and CDR2 is YFSETQ. The CDR3 here is CASSLPQGDSGNTIYF. CDR3 in DNA: TGCGCCAGCAGCTTGCCACAGGGCGACTCTGGAAACACCATATATTTT.

The genes are TRBV4-1 and TRBJ2-7; D is unresolved. Germline V gene data show CDR1 as MGHRA and CDR2 as YSYEKL. This CDR3 is built from 15 residues. Deletions cut 1 base from V and 7 bases from J, with 17 bases between. The CDR3 protein is CASSQVATSDWEQYV. The DNA of the CDR3 is TGCGCCAGCAGCCAAGTAGCCACTTCTGATTGGGAGCAGTACGTC.

This sequence joins TRBV27 and TRBJ1-2; 9 nucleotides align to TRBD1. Germline V gene data show CDR1 as MNHEY and CDR2 as SMNVEV (reference sequence). Losses at the gene ends were 4 bases for V and 1 base for J; bases not matched to a gene: 4. The CDR3 has 15 amino acids. CDR3 nucleotides: TGTGCCAGCAGTTCGCCGGGACAGGGTAACTATGGCTACACCTTC. It yields the protein CASSSPGQGNYGYTF.

The chain joins TRBV5-1 to TRBJ1-1; the D is unclear. CDR1 SGHRS and CDR2 YFSETQ come from the germline V gene. This CDR3 has 11 residues. Trimming removed 4 bases from V and 11 bases from J, with 12 bases in between. The CDR3 DNA sequence: TGCGCCAGCAGCCCCATCCCAGTGGCTTTCTTT. It yields the protein CASSPIPVAFF.

The V and J genes are TRBV5-4 and TRBJ1-1, with 7 bases that match TRBD1. The CDR3 is made up of 13 amino acids. CDR1 is SGHNT, CDR2 YYREEE, per germline (reference sequence). J lost 4 bases, V lost 1 base, and 1 base had no gene match. CDR3 in amino acids: CASSLSGGTEAFF. CDR3 DNA sequence: TGTGCCAGCAGCTTGTCAGGGGGCACTGAAGCTTTCTTT.